The T cell receptor beta chain described here comes from a study of cytomegalovirus exposure and HLA in healthy donors. Regarding the study as a whole: Later on, a genetic analysis was performed. It linked a missense variant in DCLRE1C with V- and J-gene trimming of TCR beta. The study carried out a later analysis of TCR beta sequences. It associated approximately 15,000 of them with specific HLA alleles at a false discovery rate of 0.05.

The CDR3 has 15 residues. CDR1 is SGHNT, CDR2 YYREEE, per germline (reference sequence). V shed 3 bases, J shed 4 bases, and the junction held 9 bases outside the gene matches. Healthy donors of bone marrow made up the group. The PCR ran on 60 Vbeta and 13 Jbeta primers. Clones were sequenced by immunoSEQ multiplex PCR, and TCRdb holds only the in-frame ones, with some missing. The sample lists approximately 220,000 clones, about 82% occurring once. To note about this clone: What it binds is not known.

The origin of this receptor is a man aged 25 to 40 in good health and CMV-seronegative. Sequenced input: PBMCs. This sequence joins TRBV5-4 and TRBJ1-2; 7 bases agree with TRBD1. CDR3 loop: CASSSEETGIYGYTF. In nucleotides, the CDR3 is TGTGCCAGCAGCTCTGAGGAGACAGGGATCTATGGCTACACCTTC.